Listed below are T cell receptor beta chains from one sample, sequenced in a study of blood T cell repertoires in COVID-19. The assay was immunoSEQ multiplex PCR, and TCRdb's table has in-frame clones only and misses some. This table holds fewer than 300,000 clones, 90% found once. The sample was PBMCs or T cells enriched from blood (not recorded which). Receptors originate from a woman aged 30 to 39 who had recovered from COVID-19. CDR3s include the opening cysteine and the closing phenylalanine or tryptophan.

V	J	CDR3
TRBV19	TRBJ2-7	CASSKLAGPYEQYF
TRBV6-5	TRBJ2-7	CASSPTSGKTYEQYF
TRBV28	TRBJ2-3	CASSRLPSTDTQYF
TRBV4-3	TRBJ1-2	CASSQSPQGAIGYTF
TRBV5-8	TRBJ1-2	CASSRVGYTF
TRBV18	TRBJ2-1	CASSPIDRGRFNEQFF
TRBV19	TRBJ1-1	CATQGGVGTEAFF
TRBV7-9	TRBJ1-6	CASSYRYGDRSNNSPLHF
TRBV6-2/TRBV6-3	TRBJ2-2	CASSSGDTGELFF
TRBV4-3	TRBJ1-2	CASSRTGGYGYTF
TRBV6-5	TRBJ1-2	CASRRQGMIYGYTF
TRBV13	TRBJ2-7	CASSLRLAGYEQYF
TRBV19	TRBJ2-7	CASSMIAGDFEQYF
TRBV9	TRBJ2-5	CASSVAPAGGETQYF
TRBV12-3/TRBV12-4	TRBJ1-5	CASRGQENQPQHF
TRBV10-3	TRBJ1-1	CATEDRGTEAFF